The 16 T cell receptor beta chains listed next were all sequenced from one sample in a study of CD8 T cells in Susac syndrome. The authors reverse transcribed about 0.45 to 1 ug RNA with random hexamers. A single record per CDR3 protein comes from TCRdb applying MiXCR to the immunoSEQ multiplex PCR reads. The table shows about 85,000 distinct CDR3 sequences, with approximately 95% occurring only once. Sequencing was performed on CD8+ T cells from PBMCs. These receptors were taken from a human donor with Susac syndrome.

The chain has TRBV7-2 and TRBJ2-7; D not resolved. The CDR3 totals 13 residues. The V end lost 2 bases, the J end lost 0 bases, and 5 bases lay between the germline ends. Per germline, CDR1 SGHTA and CDR2 FQGNSA. The CDR3 here is CASSLIDSYEQYF. DNA for the CDR3: TGTGCCAGCAGCTTAATAGACTCCTACGAGCAGTACTTC.

The chain couples TRBV9 to TRBJ1-1; no clear D. This CDR3 spans 11 amino acids. The germline V and J ends were trimmed by 3 bases and 2 bases, with 2 bases remaining between them. Looked up from germline, CDR1 is SGDLS and CDR2 is YYNGEE. CDR3 sequence reads: CASSGNTEAFF. The CDR3 DNA is TGTGCCAGCAGCGGTAACACTGAAGCTTTCTTT.

This chain links TRBV5-6 with TRBJ2-1; the match to TRBD2 covers 7 bases. Germline lookup yields CDR1 SGHDT and CDR2 YYEEEE. The V segment lost 4 bases and the J segment 3 bases; nucleotides outside the gene matches: 10. The CDR3 covers 16 residues. The CDR3 DNA is TGTGCCAGCAGCCTGGGTCCTAGCGGAGACTACAATGAGCAGTTCTTC. The encoded protein is CASSLGPSGDYNEQFF.

The CDR3 is CASSGESGSYNEQFF. CDR3 in DNA: TGTGCCAGCAGCGGGGAAAGCGGGTCCTACAATGAGCAGTTCTTC. The chain uses TRBV7-6 and TRBJ2-1; TRBD2 might be the D (6 bases). Trimming cost V 5 bases and J 1 base, with 12 bases left between them. Germline V gene sequence: CDR1 SGHVS, CDR2 FNYEAQ. The CDR3 sequence is 15 residues long. Variable domain in full (rest from reference TRBV7-6 and TRBJ2-1): GAGVSQSPRYKVTKRGQDVALRCDPISGHVSLYWYRQALGQGPEFLTYFNYEAQQDKSGLPNDRFSAERPEGSISTLTIQRTEQRDSAMYRCASSGESGSYNEQFFGPGTRLTVL.

The gene calls are TRBV30 and TRBJ1-3; possibly TRBD1 for D (5 bases). This CDR3 has 14 amino acids. From germline, CDR1 is GTSNPN and CDR2 SVGIG (reference sequence). CDR3 sequence: CVGSRGDVGNTIYF. The CDR3 bases are TGTGTAGGCTCGCGGGGGGACGTTGGAAACACCATATATTTT.

This clonotype was picked up one time. The CDR3 spells CSATAPGQGSYEQYF. The CDR3 nucleotides read TGCAGCGCCACCGCACCGGGACAGGGGTCCTACGAGCAGTACTTC. The chain carries TRBV29-1 and TRBJ2-7; 10 nucleotides line up with TRBD1. The germline V gene encodes CDR1 SQVTM and CDR2 ANQGSEA. The V gene end was trimmed by 7 bases and the J gene end by 1 base; junction bases not matched to a gene: 10. This CDR3 region has 15 residues.

The J gene is TRBJ2-7, the V gene TRBV2; D is ambiguous. Trimming removed 2 bases at V and 7 bases at J, with 3 bases between. There are 10 residues in the CDR3. The germline V gene has CDR1 SNHLY and CDR2 FYNNEI. The chain's CDR3 is CASSEMEQYF. The CDR3 nucleotides read TGTGCCAGCAGTGAAATGGAGCAGTACTTC.

V gene TRBV29-1 combines with J gene TRBJ1-2; the match to TRBD1 covers 7 bases. Germline lookup yields CDR1 SQVTM and CDR2 ANQGSEA. J gave up 6 bases and V 6 bases, and 10 bases lay outside the gene matches. The CDR3 consists of 13 residues. CDR3 amino acids: CSVVGTDVDGYTF. The CDR3 coding sequence is TGCAGCGTGGTTGGGACAGACGTCGATGGCTACACCTTC.

The chain has TRBV20-1 and TRBJ2-3; 9 bases align to TRBD2. Germline CDR1 DFQATT, CDR2 SNEGSKA (reference sequence). This CDR3 has 17 amino acids. With V trimmed by 5 bases and J by 6 bases, 18 bases remained unmatched. Here the CDR3 DNA reads TGCAGTGCTCCTCTCCTCCGAGCGGGAGGCCCGGGGGATACGCAGTATTTT. This gives the protein CSAPLLRAGGPGDTQYF.

V usage is TRBV12-5 and J usage is TRBJ2-7; D is uncertain. Germline values: CDR1 LGHNT, CDR2 FRNRAP. This CDR3 is built from 12 residues. Trimming removed 8 bases from V and 0 bases from J, with 8 bases in between. The CDR3 spells CASNLDSYEQYF. The CDR3 coding sequence is TGTGCTAGTAATCTAGACTCCTACGAGCAGTACTTC.

This rearrangement joins TRBV6-1 to TRBJ2-7, with D unclear. CDR1 is MNHNS, CDR2 SASEGT, per germline. V was shortened by 5 bases and J by 4 bases, with 9 bases between the two germline ends. The CDR3 consists of 12 residues. The CDR3 loop is CASSLNAYEQYF. The CDR3, as DNA: TGTGCCAGCAGTTTGAACGCGTACGAGCAGTACTTC.

The rearrangement joins TRBV29-1 to TRBJ2-2; no firm D call. V lost 4 bases and J 3 bases, leaving 9 bases between the germline ends. Germline values: CDR1 SQVTM, CDR2 ANQGSEA. The CDR3 spans 13 residues. CDR3 sequence reads: CSVVQADTGELFF. CDR3 nucleotide sequence: TGCAGCGTTGTGCAGGCCGACACCGGGGAGCTGTTTTTT.

J is TRBJ2-6 and V is TRBV30; maybe TRBD1 (6 bases). V was clipped by 4 bases and J by 2 bases, with 9 bases between them. The CDR3 is 14 amino acids. Germline values: CDR1 GTSNPN, CDR2 SVGIG (reference sequence). CDR3 bases: TGTGCCTGGAATCCAGGGGCTGGGGCCAACGTCCTGACTTTC. Residues: CAWNPGAGANVLTF. The complete variable domain, with remaining parts taken from reference TRBV30 and TRBJ2-6, reads SQTIHQWPATLVQPVGSPLSLECTVEGTSNPNLYWYRQAAGRGLQLLFYSVGIGQISSEVPQNLSASRPQDRQFILSSKKLLLSDSGFYLCAWNPGAGANVLTFGAGSRLTVL.

CDR3 DNA sequence: TGTGCCTGGAGTGTCGGTCTTGAGCAGTTCTTC. This sequence encodes CAWSVGLEQFF. The chain combines TRBV30 with TRBJ2-1; D call uncertain. CDR3 size: 11 residues. The ends were cut back, 0 bases at V and 9 bases at J, with 6 bases in the middle. Looked up from germline, CDR1 is GTSNPN and CDR2 is SVGIG (reference sequence).

The chain carries TRBV9 and TRBJ2-3; 8 nucleotides agree with TRBD2. The CDR3 is made up of 16 amino acids. Germline V gives CDR1 SGDLS, CDR2 YYNGEE. The trim removed 5 bases at V and 1 base at J, leaving 9 bases unmatched. The CDR3 protein is CASSSSGSWGTDTQYF. CDR3 coding DNA: TGTGCCAGCAGTTCGAGCGGGAGTTGGGGCACAGATACGCAGTATTTT.

This clonotype was counted only a few times. This rearrangement joins TRBV30 to TRBJ1-4; tentative D call: TRBD1 (5 bases). Germline values: CDR1 GTSNPN, CDR2 SVGIG (reference sequence). V lost 8 bases to trimming and J lost 4 bases, with 14 bases between them. The CDR3 contains 13 residues. The CDR3 protein is CAGTDAINEKLFF. As DNA, the CDR3 is TGTGCCGGGACGGACGCTATTAATGAAAAACTGTTTTTT. The whole variable domain, filled in from reference TRBV30 and TRBJ1-4, reads SQTIHQWPATLVQPVGSPLSLECTVEGTSNPNLYWYRQAAGRGLQLLFYSVGIGQISSEVPQNLSASRPQDRQFILSSKKLLLSDSGFYLCAGTDAINEKLFFGSGTQLSVL.